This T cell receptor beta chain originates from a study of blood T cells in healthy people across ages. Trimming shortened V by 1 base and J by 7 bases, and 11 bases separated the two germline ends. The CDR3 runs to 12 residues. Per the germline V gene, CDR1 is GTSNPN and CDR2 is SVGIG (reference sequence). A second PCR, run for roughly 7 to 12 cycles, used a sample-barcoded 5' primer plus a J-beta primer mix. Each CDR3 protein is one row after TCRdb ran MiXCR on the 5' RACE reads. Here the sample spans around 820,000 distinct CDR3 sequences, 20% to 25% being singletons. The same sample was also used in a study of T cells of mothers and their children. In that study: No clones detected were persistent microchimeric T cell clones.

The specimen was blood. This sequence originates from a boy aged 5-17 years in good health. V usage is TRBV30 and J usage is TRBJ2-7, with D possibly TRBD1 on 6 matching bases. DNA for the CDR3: TGTGCCTGGAGTGGACAGGTTTATGAGCAGTACTTC. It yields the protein CAWSGQVYEQYF.